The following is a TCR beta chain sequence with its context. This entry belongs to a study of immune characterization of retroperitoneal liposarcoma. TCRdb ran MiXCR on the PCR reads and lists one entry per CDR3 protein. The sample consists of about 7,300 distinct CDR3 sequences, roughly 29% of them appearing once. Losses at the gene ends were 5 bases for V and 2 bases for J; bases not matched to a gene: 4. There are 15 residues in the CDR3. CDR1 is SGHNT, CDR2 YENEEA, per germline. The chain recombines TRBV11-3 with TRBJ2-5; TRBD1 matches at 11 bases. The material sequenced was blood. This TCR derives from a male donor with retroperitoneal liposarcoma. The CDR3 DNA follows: TGTGCCAGCAGCCCCCGGGACAGGGGGCAAGAGACCCAGTACTTC. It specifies CASSPRDRGQETQYF.